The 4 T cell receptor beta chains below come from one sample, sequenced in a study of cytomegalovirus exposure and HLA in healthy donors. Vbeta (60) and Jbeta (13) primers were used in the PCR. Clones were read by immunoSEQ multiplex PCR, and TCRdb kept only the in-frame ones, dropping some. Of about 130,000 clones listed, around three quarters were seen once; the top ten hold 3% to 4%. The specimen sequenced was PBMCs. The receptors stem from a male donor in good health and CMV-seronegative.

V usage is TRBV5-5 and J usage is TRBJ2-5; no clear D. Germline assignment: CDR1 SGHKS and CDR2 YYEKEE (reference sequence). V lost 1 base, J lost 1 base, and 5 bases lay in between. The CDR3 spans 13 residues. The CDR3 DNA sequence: TGTGCCAGCAGCTTGACTCCCCAAGAGACCCAGTACTTC. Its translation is CASSLTPQETQYF. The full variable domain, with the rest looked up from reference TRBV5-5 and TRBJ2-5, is DAGVTQSPTHLIKTRGQQVTLRCSPISGHKSVSWYQQVLGQGPQFIFQYYEKEERGRGNFPDRFSARQFPNYSSELNVNALLLGDSALYLCASSLTPQETQYFGPGTRLLVL.

CDR3 nucleotide sequence: TGCGCCAGCGGGTGGGACAGGGAAGGGGTGGACTATGGCTACACCTTC. It yields the protein CASGWDREGVDYGYTF. The chain employs TRBV4-1 and TRBJ1-2; TRBD1 aligns across 9 bases. This CDR3 is 16 amino acids long. Germline V gene sequence: CDR1 MGHRA, CDR2 YSYEKL. The trim removed 8 bases at V and 3 bases at J, leaving 13 bases unmatched.

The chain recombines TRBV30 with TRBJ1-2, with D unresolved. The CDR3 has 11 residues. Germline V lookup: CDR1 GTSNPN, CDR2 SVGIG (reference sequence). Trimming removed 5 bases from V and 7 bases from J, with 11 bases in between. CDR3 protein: CAWAPGSGYTF. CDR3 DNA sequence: TGTGCCTGGGCTCCGGGGTCTGGCTACACCTTC.

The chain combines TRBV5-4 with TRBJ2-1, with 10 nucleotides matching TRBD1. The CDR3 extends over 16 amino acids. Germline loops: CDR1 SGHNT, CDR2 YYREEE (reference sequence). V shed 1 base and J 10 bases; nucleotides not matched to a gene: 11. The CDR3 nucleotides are TGTGCCAGCAGCTTGAGACAGGGGGCCTATCAGTGGGAGCAGTTCTTC. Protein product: CASSLRQGAYQWEQFF. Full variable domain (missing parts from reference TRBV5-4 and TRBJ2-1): ETGVTQSPTHLIKTRGQQVTLRCSSQSGHNTVSWYQQALGQGPQFIFQYYREEENGRGNFPPRFSGLQFPNYSSELNVNALELDDSALYLCASSLRQGAYQWEQFFGPGTRLTVL.